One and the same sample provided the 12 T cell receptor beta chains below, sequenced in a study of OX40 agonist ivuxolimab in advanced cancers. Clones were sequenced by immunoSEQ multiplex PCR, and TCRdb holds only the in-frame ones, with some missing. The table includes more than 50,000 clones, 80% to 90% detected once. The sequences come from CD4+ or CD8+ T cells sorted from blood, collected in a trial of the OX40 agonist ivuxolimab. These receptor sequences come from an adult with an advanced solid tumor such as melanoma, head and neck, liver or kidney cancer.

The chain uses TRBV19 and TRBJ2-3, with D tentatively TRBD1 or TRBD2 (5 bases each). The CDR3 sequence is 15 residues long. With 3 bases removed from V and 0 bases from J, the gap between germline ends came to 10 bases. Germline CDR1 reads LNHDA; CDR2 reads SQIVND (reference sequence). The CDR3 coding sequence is TGTGCCAGTAGTATTGGGGGAATAAGCACAGATACGCAGTATTTT. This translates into CASSIGGISTDTQYF.

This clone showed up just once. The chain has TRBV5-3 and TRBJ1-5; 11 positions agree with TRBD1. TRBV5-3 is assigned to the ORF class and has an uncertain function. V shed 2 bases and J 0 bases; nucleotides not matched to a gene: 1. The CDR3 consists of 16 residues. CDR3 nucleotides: TGTGCCAGAAGCTTCGGACAGGGGGCTAGCAATCAGCCCCAGCATTTT. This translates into CARSFGQGASNQPQHF.

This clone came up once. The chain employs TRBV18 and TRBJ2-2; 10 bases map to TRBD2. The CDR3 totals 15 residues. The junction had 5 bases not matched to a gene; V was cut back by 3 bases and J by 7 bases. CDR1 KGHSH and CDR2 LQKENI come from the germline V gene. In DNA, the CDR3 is TGTGCCAGCTCACCCCTGACTAGCGGGCACGGGGAGCTGTTTTTT. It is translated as CASSPLTSGHGELFF.

The CDR3 nucleotides read TGTGCCAGCAGGGGACTAGCGGGAGGGCGTGAGCAGTTCTTC. It is translated as CASRGLAGGREQFF. The chain is built from TRBV2 and TRBJ2-1, with TRBD2 matching over 16 bases. The CDR3 length is 14 residues. Looked up from germline, CDR1 is SNHLY and CDR2 is FYNNEI. The junction had 2 bases not matched to a gene; V was cut back by 6 bases and J by 9 bases.

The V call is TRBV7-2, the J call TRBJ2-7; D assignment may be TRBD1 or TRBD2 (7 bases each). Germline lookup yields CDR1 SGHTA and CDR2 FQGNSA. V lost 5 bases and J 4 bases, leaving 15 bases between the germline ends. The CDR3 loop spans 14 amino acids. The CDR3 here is CASSPLQGGYEQYF. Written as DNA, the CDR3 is TGTGCCAGCAGCCCATTGCAGGGGGGGTACGAGCAGTACTTC.

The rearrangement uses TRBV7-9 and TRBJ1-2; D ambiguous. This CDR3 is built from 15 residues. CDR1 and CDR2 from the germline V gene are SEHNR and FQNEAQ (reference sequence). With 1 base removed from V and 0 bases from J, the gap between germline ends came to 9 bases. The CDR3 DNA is TGTGCCAGCAGCTTAGGTACGAACCCTAACTATGGCTACACCTTC. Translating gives CASSLGTNPNYGYTF.

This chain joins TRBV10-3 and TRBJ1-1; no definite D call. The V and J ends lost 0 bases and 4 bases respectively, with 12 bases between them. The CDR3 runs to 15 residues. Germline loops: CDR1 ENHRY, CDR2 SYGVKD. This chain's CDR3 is CAISESTVLATEAFF. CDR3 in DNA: TGTGCCATCAGTGAGTCCACAGTGCTCGCCACTGAAGCTTTCTTT.

The CDR3 DNA sequence: TGCGCCAGCAGCCCTTTAGCGGGGTGGCGCTATGGCTACACCTTC. It specifies CASSPLAGWRYGYTF. V gene TRBV4-1 combines with J gene TRBJ1-2, with D uncertain. The CDR3 loop spans 15 amino acids. The ends were cut back, 4 bases at V and 4 bases at J, with 16 bases in the middle. From germline, CDR1 is MGHRA and CDR2 YSYEKL.

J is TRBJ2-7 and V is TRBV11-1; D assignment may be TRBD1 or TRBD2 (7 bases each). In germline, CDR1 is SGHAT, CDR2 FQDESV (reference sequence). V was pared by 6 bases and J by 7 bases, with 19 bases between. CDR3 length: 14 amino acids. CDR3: CASSQGGASREQYF. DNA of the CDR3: TGTGCCAGCAGTCAGGGGGGGGCATCGAGGGAGCAGTACTTC.

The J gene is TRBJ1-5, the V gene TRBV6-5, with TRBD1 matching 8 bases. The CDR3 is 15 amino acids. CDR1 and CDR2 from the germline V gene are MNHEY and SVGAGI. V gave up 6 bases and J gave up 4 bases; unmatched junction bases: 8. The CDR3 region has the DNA TGTGCCAGCAGCAACGGACAGGGCAGGAATCAGCCCCAGCATTTT. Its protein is CASSNGQGRNQPQHF.

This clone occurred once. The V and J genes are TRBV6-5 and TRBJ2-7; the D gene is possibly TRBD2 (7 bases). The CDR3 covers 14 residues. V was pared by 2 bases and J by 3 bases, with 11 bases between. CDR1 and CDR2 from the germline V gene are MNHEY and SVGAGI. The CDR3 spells CASSYGGAGYEQYF. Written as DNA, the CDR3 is TGTGCCAGCAGTTACGGGGGGGCAGGCTACGAGCAGTACTTC.

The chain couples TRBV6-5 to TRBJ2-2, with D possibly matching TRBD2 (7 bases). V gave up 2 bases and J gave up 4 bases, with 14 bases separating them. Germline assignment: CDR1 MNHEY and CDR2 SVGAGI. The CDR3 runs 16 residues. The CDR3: CASSYTWGGLTGELFF. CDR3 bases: TGTGCCAGCAGTTACACCTGGGGGGGCCTCACCGGGGAGCTGTTTTTT.